Listed here are 28 T cell receptor beta chains from one sample, sequenced in a study of blood T cell repertoires in COVID-19. Clones were read by immunoSEQ multiplex PCR, and TCRdb kept only the in-frame ones, dropping some. The sample yields 300,000 to 400,000 clones, more than 75% seen once. The sample taken for sequencing was PBMCs or T cells enriched from blood (not recorded which). These receptors came from a woman aged 25-40 years with acute COVID-19.

The chain couples TRBV7-9 to TRBJ2-5, with 9 bases lining up with TRBD1. V was pared by 1 base and J by 4 bases, with 13 bases of the junction left unmatched. The CDR3 has 18 residues. Germline lookup yields CDR1 SEHNR and CDR2 FQNEAQ (reference sequence). The CDR3 nucleotides read TGTGCCAGCAGCTTAGAAGGGGGGACAGGGAGTGGGCGAGAGACCCAGTACTTC. Residues: CASSLEGGTGSGRETQYF.

The chain couples TRBV28 to TRBJ2-3; no reliable D call. Germline V lookup: CDR1 MDHEN, CDR2 SYDVKM. Trimming pared 3 bases from V and 6 bases from J, leaving 16 bases between. The CDR3 sequence is 15 residues long. The CDR3 DNA reads as TGTGCCAGCAGTTTTGACATTATGACGGATGATACGCAGTATTTT. It translates to CASSFDIMTDDTQYF.

The CDR3 here is CASVWGGKTAFF. In DNA, the CDR3 is TGTGCCAGCGTATGGGGGGGCAAGACGGCTTTCTTT. V is TRBV6-5 and J is TRBJ1-1; TRBD1 is a possible D gene (6 bases). CDR3 length equals 12 residues. Germline CDR1 is MNHEY and CDR2 is SVGAGI. Between the trimmed V and J ends, which lost 8 bases and 11 bases, there was a span of 18 bases.

The chain carries TRBV18 and TRBJ1-2; 10 bases fit TRBD1. The V and J ends lost 1 base and 7 bases, in that order; junction bases with no gene match: 9. This CDR3 is built from 16 residues. Germline V gene lookup returns CDR1 KGHSH and CDR2 LQKENI. In DNA form, the CDR3 reads TGTGCCAGCTCACCACTAGCGGGACAGGGGACGCGTGGCTACACCTTC. This encodes CASSPLAGQGTRGYTF.

This chain connects TRBV7-2 to TRBJ2-7, with TRBD1 matching over 7 bases. Trimming cost V 6 bases and J 2 bases; bases outside gene matches: 10. In germline, CDR1 is SGHTA, CDR2 FQGNSA. The CDR3 contains 15 residues. CDR3 amino acids: CASRRHRDSTYEQYF. CDR3 nucleotide sequence: TGTGCCAGCAGACGACACCGGGACAGCACCTACGAGCAGTACTTC.

The CDR3 loop reads CASSAAGQRPSYEQYF. The CDR3 region has the DNA TGTGCCAGCAGTGCCGCGGGCCAGCGCCCCTCCTACGAGCAGTACTTC. The rearrangement uses TRBV6-1 and TRBJ2-7; maybe TRBD2 (5 bases). There are 16 residues in the CDR3. CDR1 is MNHNS and CDR2 is SASEGT in the germline V gene. Trimming stripped 4 bases from V and 0 bases from J, with 16 bases between.

The chain has TRBV5-6 and TRBJ1-3; D possibly corresponds to TRBD1 (5 bases). V lost 2 bases and J lost 4, with 13 bases in between. Germline V gene lookup returns CDR1 SGHDT and CDR2 YYEEEE. The CDR3 spans 15 residues. This CDR3 reads CASSFETELGNTIYF. The CDR3 nucleotides read TGTGCCAGCAGCTTTGAGACAGAGCTAGGAAACACCATATATTTT. Complete variable domain (other parts from reference TRBV5-6 and TRBJ1-3): DAGVTQSPTHLIKTRGQQVTLRCSPKSGHDTVSWYQQALGQGPQFIFQYYEEEERQRGNFPDRFSGHQFPNYSSELNVNALLLGDSALYLCASSFETELGNTIYFGEGSWLTVV.

This sequence joins TRBV5-1 and TRBJ1-6; D remains unclear. Germline assignment: CDR1 SGHRS and CDR2 YFSETQ. The V gene lost 4 bases and the J gene lost 14 bases, with 19 bases spanning the gap. The CDR3 has 14 residues. The CDR3 coding sequence is TGCGCCAGCAGCGCATACTTTGACCCGAGGGCCCTCCACTTT. It codes for CASSAYFDPRALHF.

This clone showed up just once. The J gene is TRBJ1-2, the V gene TRBV24-1, with D possibly matching TRBD1 (5 bases). V was clipped by 0 bases and J by 7 bases, with 14 bases between them. The CDR3 runs to 15 residues. Per the germline V gene, CDR1 is KGHDR and CDR2 is SFDVKD. In nucleotides, the CDR3 is TGTGCCACCAGTGATTTGCAGTCAGGGTTTGGTGGCTACACCTTC. The encoded protein is CATSDLQSGFGGYTF.

The genes are TRBV4-3 and TRBJ2-2; D might be TRBD2 (5 bases). CDR3 length equals 17 residues. Germline CDR1 is LGHNA and CDR2 is YSLEER. The V end was cut by 0 bases, the J end by 5 bases, with 16 bases between. CDR3 protein: CASSQDHGIARTGELFF. CDR3 bases: TGCGCCAGCAGCCAAGATCACGGGATAGCGAGGACCGGGGAGCTGTTTTTT.

The chain is built from TRBV9 and TRBJ2-7, with D possibly being TRBD2 (6 bases). Trimming stripped 0 bases from V and 6 bases from J, with 19 bases between. Germline V gives CDR1 SGDLS, CDR2 YYNGEE. The CDR3 loop spans 16 amino acids. The CDR3 protein is CASSVGLGAGTGEQYF. The CDR3 DNA follows: TGTGCCAGCAGCGTAGGACTCGGGGCAGGGACTGGCGAGCAGTACTTC.

The count of this clone is one. This chain uses TRBV27 with TRBJ2-3, with a weak D call TRBD1 (5 bases). The CDR3 has 17 residues. CDR1 is MNHEY and CDR2 is SMNVEV in the germline V gene (reference sequence). V was shortened by 3 bases and J by 0 bases, with 16 bases between the two germline ends. DNA for the CDR3: TGTGCCAGCAGTTTCAGGGCAGATCACATTAGCACAGATACGCAGTATTTT. Amino acid sequence: CASSFRADHISTDTQYF.

V usage is TRBV18 and J usage is TRBJ2-1, with TRBD1 identical over 11 bases. V lost 3 bases and J lost 7; bases outside the gene matches: 5. The CDR3 is made up of 15 amino acids. Germline V gene lookup returns CDR1 KGHSH and CDR2 LQKENI. This CDR3 is CASSPRDRGTNEQFF. The CDR3 DNA follows: TGTGCCAGCTCACCTCGGGACAGGGGGACGAATGAGCAGTTCTTC.

V and J are TRBV7-2 and TRBJ2-5; possibly TRBD1 for D (6 bases). The germline CDR1 and CDR2 sequences are SGHTA and FQGNSA. The CDR3 contains 15 residues. Trimming removed 5 bases from V and 2 bases from J, with 15 bases in between. The CDR3 sequence is CASSLARGEQETQYF. The CDR3, as DNA: TGTGCCAGCAGCCTCGCCAGGGGCGAACAAGAGACCCAGTACTTC.

The chain joins TRBV18 to TRBJ2-7; a weak D match, TRBD2 (6 bases). Germline loops: CDR1 KGHSH, CDR2 LQKENI. Deletions cut 0 bases from V and 8 bases from J, with 14 bases between. The CDR3 consists of 14 residues. The CDR3 bases are TGTGCCAGCTCACCACCCATGGAGGGGACCCAGCAGTACTTC. As protein: CASSPPMEGTQQYF.

This clone was found once. The genes are TRBV15 and TRBJ2-1; TRBD1 aligns across 9 bases. The CDR3 is 16 amino acids. Germline lookup yields CDR1 LNHNV and CDR2 YYDKDF (reference sequence). V shed 6 bases and J 2 bases; nucleotides not matched to a gene: 8. CDR3 DNA sequence: TGTGCCACCAGGAGGACAGGGGACGCTCCCTACAATGAGCAGTTCTTC. It is translated as CATRRTGDAPYNEQFF.

The V call is TRBV3-1 (or the pseudogene TRBV3-2), the J call TRBJ1-1; D is uncertain. V lost 3 bases and J 6 bases, leaving 14 bases between the germline ends. Looked up from germline, CDR1 is LGHDT and CDR2 is YNNKEL (reference sequence). This CDR3 has 14 amino acids. CDR3 nucleotides: TGTGCCAGCAGCCAGAGGGAAGGGATCCCTGAAGCTTTCTTT. It is translated as CASSQREGIPEAFF.

The CDR3 protein is CASSLSRGPYEQYF. In DNA form, the CDR3 reads TGTGCCAGCAGCTTGTCCAGGGGCCCCTACGAGCAGTACTTC. This rearrangement joins TRBV5-5 to TRBJ2-7; D might be TRBD1 (6 bases). V lost 1 base, J lost 2 bases, and 10 bases lay in between. The CDR3 has 14 residues. Germline CDR1 and CDR2: SGHKS and YYEKEE (reference sequence).

This chain links TRBV10-1 with TRBJ2-3; 7 bases map to TRBD1. The V gene's germline CDR1 is WNHNN and CDR2 SYGVQD (reference sequence). With V trimmed by 3 bases and J by 4 bases, 10 bases remained unmatched. The CDR3 is made up of 16 amino acids. The CDR3 loop reads CASSDMTGIGSDTQYF. As DNA, the CDR3 is TGCGCCAGCAGTGACATGACAGGGATCGGGTCAGATACGCAGTATTTT.

The sample holds one count of this clone. The chain carries TRBV5-1 and TRBJ2-1; possibly TRBD2 for D (6 bases). CDR1 SGHRS and CDR2 YFSETQ come from the germline V gene. Between the trimmed V and J ends, which lost 0 bases and 7 bases, there was a span of 20 bases. This CDR3 is 17 amino acids long. CDR3 in amino acids: CASSLVGAGRSSNEQFF. CDR3 in DNA: TGCGCCAGCAGCTTGGTTGGTGCGGGGCGGAGTTCTAATGAGCAGTTCTTC.

The genes are TRBV24-1 and TRBJ1-2, with D tentatively TRBD1 (6 bases). V was pared by 2 bases and J by 6 bases, with 18 bases between. The germline V gene encodes CDR1 KGHDR and CDR2 SFDVKD. This CDR3 contains 16 residues. CDR3 amino acids: CATSDSARGGSHGYTF. CDR3 DNA: TGTGCCACCAGTGATTCCGCAAGGGGGGGGAGCCATGGCTACACCTTC.

V usage is TRBV6-6 and J usage is TRBJ1-2; D is perhaps TRBD1 (5 bases). Germline CDR1 MNHNY, CDR2 SVGAGI (reference sequence). V gave up 2 bases and J gave up 6 bases, with 7 bases separating them. The CDR3 runs to 12 residues. The CDR3 spells CASSYVRDGYTF. CDR3 nucleotide sequence: TGTGCCAGCAGTTACGTCAGGGATGGCTACACCTTC.

The chain recombines TRBV5-1 with TRBJ1-1, with a weak D call TRBD1 (5 bases). Trimming stripped 1 base from V and 6 bases from J, with 13 bases between. The V gene's germline CDR1 is SGHRS and CDR2 YFSETQ. This CDR3 spans 14 amino acids. CDR3 in amino acids: CASSLSSGRPEAFF. The CDR3 DNA reads TGCGCCAGCAGCTTGTCATCAGGGAGGCCTGAAGCTTTCTTT.

The V call is TRBV3-1 (or the pseudogene TRBV3-2), the J call TRBJ2-7; 8 bases map to TRBD1. CDR3 length: 16 amino acids. V lost 1 base to trimming and J lost 9 bases; unmatched junction nucleotides: 14. Germline CDR1 and CDR2: LGHDT and YNNKEL (reference sequence). The CDR3, as DNA: TGTGCCAGCAGCCAAGGAGGAACAGGGGGAATGGGGCGGCAGTACTTC. This gives the protein CASSQGGTGGMGRQYF.

This clone has only a few counts. The rearrangement links TRBV6-5 to TRBJ1-1, with D uncertain. The CDR3 loop spans 12 amino acids. The germline gives CDR1 MNHEY, CDR2 SVGAGI. Trimming removed 6 bases at V and 5 bases at J, with 10 bases between. The CDR3 DNA follows: TGTGCCAGCAGGGAGGCATGGACTGAAGCTTTCTTT. Translated: CASREAWTEAFF.

The rearrangement links TRBV24-1 to TRBJ2-1, with a tentative D call TRBD1 (5 bases). The V end was cut by 3 bases, the J end by 2 bases, with 10 bases between. The CDR3 totals 15 residues. CDR1 and CDR2 from the germline V gene are KGHDR and SFDVKD. CDR3 protein: CATSDNTGPYNEQFF. CDR3 in DNA: TGTGCCACCAGTGATAATACAGGTCCCTACAATGAGCAGTTCTTC.

This clone was counted a few times. The chain couples TRBV18 to TRBJ1-1; D is perhaps TRBD1 (6 bases). Trimming shortened V by 1 base and J by 7 bases, and 16 bases separated the two germline ends. Germline V gene sequence: CDR1 KGHSH, CDR2 LQKENI. The CDR3 is 15 amino acids. In DNA, the CDR3 is TGTGCCAGCTCACCACTTGGGCAGGGGATGGGTGAAGCTTTCTTT. It codes for CASSPLGQGMGEAFF.

The genes are TRBV27 and TRBJ2-7; 8 bases align to TRBD1. The CDR3 runs to 18 residues. Germline V gene sequence: CDR1 MNHEY, CDR2 SMNVEV (reference sequence). Losses at the gene ends were 3 bases for V and 1 base for J; bases not matched to a gene: 14. CDR3 DNA: TGTGCCAGCAGTTTTACAGGGGGGAGCTTGATATTGTCCTACGAGCAGTACTTC. Protein product: CASSFTGGSLILSYEQYF.